Here is one T cell receptor (beta chain) with its context. Its antigen is unknown. Trimming removed 0 bases from V and 6 bases from J, with 15 bases in between. Germline V CDR1 and CDR2: LGHNA, YSLEER. There are 16 residues in the CDR3. Each CDR3 protein gets one entry after TCRdb re-called the 5' RACE reads with MiXCR. Of under 350,000 distinct CDR3 sequences in the sample, roughly 9.8% were seen once. The data were obtained in a study of identical twins. Regarding the study as a whole: Sequences that were beta out-of-frame showed weaker excess twin sharing. The same donors were not followed; conclusions instead depended on cross-sectional statistical analysis. Out-of-frame sharing of TCR alpha in monozygotic twins was underestimated by models.

The same sample was also used in a study of yellow fever vaccine responses in identical twins. This second study notes: Twins' vaccine T cell responses were reported to seem partly convergent and partly personalized.

Sequenced: CD8+ T cells sorted from blood. V gene TRBV4-3 combines with J gene TRBJ2-1; the D call may be TRBD1 or TRBD2 (5 bases each). This sequence was found in a woman aged 18-29 years in good health. The CDR3 bases are TGCGCCAGCAGCCAAGATAGGGGACCCCTGACCAATGAGCAGTTCTTC. Translating it yields CASSQDRGPLTNEQFF.